Following are 9 T cell receptor beta chains from one sample sequenced in a study of T cells in Graves' hyperthyroidism and ophthalmopathy. Amplified TCR beta CDR3 regions derived from RNA transcripts. First-round RT-PCR targeting the TCR CDR3 was performed with the HTBI primer set. TCRdb processed the multiplex PCR reads anew with MiXCR; each CDR3 protein has one entry. The repertoire holds 700,000 to 950,000 distinct CDR3 sequences, with 30% to 40% as singletons. The specimen was blood. The receptors were sampled from a woman between 35 and 50 years old with Graves' hyperthyroidism.

This clonotype was seen only a few times. V gene TRBV12-3 or TRBV12-4 combines with J gene TRBJ1-5, with no clear D. The V end was cut by 7 bases, the J end by 2 bases, with 15 bases between. There are 15 residues in the CDR3. The DNA of the CDR3 is TGTGCCAGCACCGATTCGTTAGTTGGCAATCAGCCCCAGCATTTT. Protein: CASTDSLVGNQPQHF.

This clonotype appeared many times. This rearrangement joins TRBV20-1 to TRBJ2-5; 11 nucleotides match TRBD2. CDR1 is DFQATT and CDR2 is SNEGSKA in the germline V gene (reference sequence). The CDR3 is 14 amino acids. J gave up 0 bases and V 3 bases, and 0 bases lay outside the gene matches. CDR3 sequence reads: CSARGLADQETQYF. In DNA form, the CDR3 reads TGCAGTGCTAGGGGACTAGCGGACCAAGAGACCCAGTACTTC.

This clonotype was counted between two and nine times. The genes are TRBV7-2 and TRBJ1-2; the D gene is possibly TRBD1 (6 bases). In germline, CDR1 is SGHTA, CDR2 FQGNSA. The CDR3 spans 13 residues. V was clipped by 8 bases and J by 4 bases, with 14 bases between them. CDR3 loop: CASSPVDSYGYTF. The CDR3 nucleotides are TGTGCCAGCTCCCCTGTGGACAGCTATGGCTACACCTTC.

This clonotype was observed a handful of times. V gene TRBV25-1 combines with J gene TRBJ2-3, with 10 positions matching TRBD1. The V gene's germline CDR1 is MGHDK and CDR2 SYGVNS. Unmatched junction bases numbered 3, after V lost 1 base and J lost 2 bases. The CDR3 totals 16 residues. In nucleotides, the CDR3 is TGTGCCAGCAGTGAATTTGGGACAGGGGACACAGATACGCAGTATTTT. Its protein product is CASSEFGTGDTDTQYF.

J is TRBJ2-5 and V is TRBV12-3 or TRBV12-4; no reliable D call. Trimming stripped 0 bases from V and 7 bases from J, with 12 bases between. There are 14 residues in the CDR3. CDR3 DNA: TGTGCCAGCAGTTTAGCAGGCGCCCCCGGGACCCAGTACTTC. Translating it yields CASSLAGAPGTQYF.

The rearrangement joins TRBV12-3 or TRBV12-4 to TRBJ2-5; 10 bases agree with TRBD2. This CDR3 is built from 14 residues. Trimming took 7 bases from V and 4 from J; bases not matched to a gene: 6. Written as DNA, the CDR3 is TGTGCCAGCACCCCAGCGGGAGGGGGAGAGACCCAGTACTTC. This gives the protein CASTPAGGGETQYF.

This clonotype was counted many times. This sequence joins TRBV7-2 and TRBJ1-1, with TRBD1 as a possible D gene (5 bases). The CDR3 runs to 13 residues. The V end lost 3 bases, the J end lost 6 bases, and 11 bases lay between the germline ends. CDR1 SGHTA and CDR2 FQGNSA come from the germline V gene. This chain's CDR3 is CASSFAGLPEAFF. The CDR3 nucleotides read TGTGCCAGCAGCTTCGCGGGACTCCCTGAAGCTTTCTTT.

Points on this clonotype: One base away lies a much larger clone, so this may be a sequencing read error. Without the conserved terminal phenylalanine or tryptophan, this CDR3 likely stems from a read error. The V gene is TRBV7-9, the J gene TRBJ1-6, with unresolved D. Trimming shortened V by 5 bases and J by 4 bases, and 9 bases separated the two germline ends. The length of the CDR3 is 14 residues. Germline V gene sequence: CDR1 SEHNR, CDR2 FQNEAQ (reference sequence). DNA of the CDR3: TGTGCCAGCAGCCCGGGCCCGTATAATTCACCCCTCCACTCT. Amino acids: CASSPGPYNSPLHS.

This clonotype showed up many times. The chain combines TRBV7-9 with TRBJ1-6; 8 nucleotides align to TRBD1. CDR1 is SEHNR, CDR2 FQNEAQ, per germline (reference sequence). This CDR3 has 17 amino acids. Germline trimming cut 5 bases from V and 10 bases from J; bases unmatched to any gene: 16. CDR3 region: CASSHPRMDRVDSPLHF. As DNA, the CDR3 is TGTGCCAGCAGCCACCCCAGGATGGACAGGGTCGACTCACCCCTCCACTTT. Complete variable domain (other parts from reference TRBV7-9 and TRBJ1-6): DTGVSQNPRHKITKRGQNVTFRCDPISEHNRLYWYRQTLGQGPEFLTYFQNEAQLEKSRLLSDRFSAERPKGSFSTLEIQRTEQGDSAMYLCASSHPRMDRVDSPLHFGNGTRLTVT.